Following are 27 T cell receptor beta chains from one sample sequenced in a study of T-cell memory formation after mild COVID-19. TCRdb re-derived calls from the 5' RACE reads in MiXCR, one entry per CDR3 protein. The table lists around 150,000 distinct CDR3 sequences, about 14% of them singletons. Source material: PBMCs or a T cell subset sorted from them (not recorded which). These receptors were obtained from an adult woman who had mild COVID-19 (a few samples of this study predate the infection). Cell type and time point are not known.

V is TRBV24-1 and J is TRBJ2-7, with TRBD1 matching over 7 bases. Per germline, CDR1 KGHDR and CDR2 SFDVKD. V lost 0 bases, J lost 1 base, and 11 bases stayed unmatched. The CDR3 length is 18 residues. Here the CDR3 reads CATSDLRRQGDFSYEQYF. As DNA, the CDR3 is TGTGCCACCAGTGATTTGCGACGCCAGGGGGATTTTTCCTACGAGCAGTACTTC.

CDR3 sequence (DNA): TGCGCCAGCAGCTCGCTAGGACTAGCGGCCCAAGAGACCCAGTACTTC. Protein sequence: CASSSLGLAAQETQYF. This sequence joins TRBV5-1 and TRBJ2-5; the match to TRBD2 covers 10 bases. CDR1 is SGHRS, CDR2 YFSETQ, per germline. With V trimmed by 3 bases and J by 1 base, 6 bases remained unmatched. The CDR3 loop spans 16 amino acids.

This clonotype showed up just a few times. The chain combines TRBV4-1 with TRBJ1-1; no reliable D call. CDR3 length equals 13 residues. Germline assignment: CDR1 MGHRA and CDR2 YSYEKL. V was shortened by 2 bases and J by 1 base, with 5 bases between the two germline ends. DNA for the CDR3: TGCGCCAGCAGCCAAACGAGGAACACTGAAGCTTTCTTT. Translation: CASSQTRNTEAFF.

This clonotype was detected a few times. The J gene is TRBJ2-7, the V gene TRBV5-4; D possibly matches TRBD1 or TRBD2 (5 bases each). V was pared by 2 bases and J by 4 bases, with 22 bases between. Germline CDR1 is SGHNT and CDR2 is YYREEE (reference sequence). The CDR3 runs 17 residues. CDR3 region: CASSFGRERASDYEQYF. CDR3 nucleotide sequence: TGTGCCAGCAGCTTTGGCAGGGAGAGGGCAAGCGATTACGAGCAGTACTTC.

The V gene is TRBV7-9, the J gene TRBJ2-5; D is perhaps TRBD2 (6 bases). V lost 0 bases to trimming and J lost 4 bases, with 15 bases between them. CDR1 SEHNR and CDR2 FQNEAQ come from the germline V gene (reference sequence). The CDR3 runs to 16 residues. CDR3 DNA sequence: TGTGCCAGCAGCTTAGCGCGGGGCGGAGAGGGAGAGACCCAGTACTTC. Translation gives CASSLARGGEGETQYF.

The chain uses TRBV5-6 and TRBJ2-7; 9 nucleotides align to TRBD1. This CDR3 has 15 amino acids. Germline trimming cut 5 bases from V and 1 base from J; bases unmatched to any gene: 7. Germline V lookup: CDR1 SGHDT, CDR2 YYEEEE. The CDR3: CASSRRDRGSYEQYF. The CDR3 coding sequence is TGTGCCAGCAGTCGTAGAGACAGGGGGTCCTACGAGCAGTACTTC.

This clonotype was observed a handful of times. The genes are TRBV24-1 and TRBJ2-2; D is possibly TRBD1 or TRBD2 (6 bases each). Looked up from germline, CDR1 is KGHDR and CDR2 is SFDVKD. Trimming took 9 bases from V and 5 from J, leaving 21 bases between them. The CDR3 has 16 residues. CDR3 protein: CATEGGTTRSTGELFF. The CDR3 nucleotides read TGTGCCACCGAGGGGGGAACAACTCGTAGTACCGGGGAGCTGTTTTTT.

The V gene is TRBV11-1, the J gene TRBJ2-7; the D is unclear. Trimming removed 5 bases from V and 6 bases from J, with 14 bases in between. CDR1 is SGHAT, CDR2 FQDESV, per germline (reference sequence). The CDR3 spans 13 residues. The CDR3 sequence: CASSQSRWGEQYF. CDR3 in DNA: TGTGCCAGCAGCCAAAGTCGCTGGGGCGAGCAGTACTTC.

V and J are TRBV12-3 or TRBV12-4 and TRBJ2-1; D unclear. The CDR3 is 14 amino acids. Trimming removed 0 bases at V and 7 bases at J, with 10 bases between. The CDR3 nucleotides are TGTGCCAGCAGTTTAGCGCGGATTTCAAATGAGCAGTTCTTC. This codes for CASSLARISNEQFF.

This clonotype has more than one count but fewer than ten. V usage is TRBV6-2 or TRBV6-3 and J usage is TRBJ2-7; D uncertain. Germline CDR1 MNHEY, CDR2 SVGEGT. Trimming took off 6 bases at V and 3 bases at J, with 12 bases between the two ends. CDR3 length: 13 residues. This CDR3 reads CASREQADYEQYF. Here the CDR3 DNA reads TGTGCCAGCAGGGAGCAGGCAGACTACGAGCAGTACTTC.

V usage is TRBV6-5 and J usage is TRBJ2-7; D is unresolved. V was cut by 6 bases and J by 2 bases, with 14 bases left in between. This CDR3 region has 14 residues. Germline loops: CDR1 MNHEY, CDR2 SVGAGI. CDR3 DNA: TGTGCCAGCAGGGTCGGGCAGATTACCTACGAGCAGTACTTC. It codes for CASRVGQITYEQYF.

This rearrangement joins TRBV20-1 to TRBJ1-2; 9 bases fit TRBD1. The J segment lost 4 bases and the V segment lost 1 base, leaving 4 bases of the junction unmatched. Germline-derived CDR1 and CDR2 are DFQATT and SNEGSKA (reference sequence). The CDR3 loop spans 14 amino acids. The CDR3 coding sequence is TGCAGTGCTAGAGTCCAGGACAGGGGCTATGGCTACACCTTC. It translates to CSARVQDRGYGYTF.

This clonotype was counted a few times. V is TRBV27 and J is TRBJ2-1; a weak D match, TRBD1 (5 bases). CDR3 length equals 15 residues. CDR1 is MNHEY and CDR2 is SMNVEV in the germline V gene (reference sequence). V was shortened by 5 bases and J by 0 bases, with 11 bases between the two germline ends. CDR3 protein: CASSPDIISYNEQFF. The CDR3 DNA reads TGTGCCAGCAGTCCGGACATAATCTCCTACAATGAGCAGTTCTTC.

The count of this clonotype is one. V and J are TRBV20-1 and TRBJ2-2, with no clear D. CDR3 length: 13 amino acids. Trimming shortened V by 2 bases and J by 6 bases, and 10 bases separated the two germline ends. The germline V gene has CDR1 DFQATT and CDR2 SNEGSKA (reference sequence). The CDR3 coding sequence is TGCAGTGCTAGAAAAATGGTTTCCGGGGAGCTGTTTTTT. Translation: CSARKMVSGELFF.

This clonotype was counted a few times. The gene calls are TRBV20-1 and TRBJ2-7; TRBD1 agrees at 8 bases. Germline CDR1 DFQATT, CDR2 SNEGSKA (reference sequence). The CDR3 has 16 amino acids. Trimming cost V 2 bases and J 0 bases; bases outside gene matches: 9. DNA for the CDR3: TGCAGTGCTAGACCAACGGGACAGGACTTCTCCTACGAGCAGTACTTC. It encodes CSARPTGQDFSYEQYF.

The table lists this clonotype with a few counts. The rearrangement uses TRBV27 and TRBJ2-7; 7 bases fit TRBD1. The CDR3 runs to 16 residues. J lost 4 bases, V lost 5 bases, and 14 bases had no gene match. Germline loops: CDR1 MNHEY, CDR2 SMNVEV (reference sequence). The CDR3 DNA sequence: TGTGCCAGCAGTATAAGACCCGGGACAGCCAAGTACGAGCAGTACTTC. It codes for CASSIRPGTAKYEQYF.

This clonotype was seen only a few times. V usage is TRBV6-6 and J usage is TRBJ2-7; 9 bases agree with TRBD1. Germline CDR1 MNHNY, CDR2 SVGAGI (reference sequence). V lost 5 bases, J lost 3 bases, and 5 bases stayed unmatched. This CDR3 is built from 14 residues. The CDR3 region has the DNA TGTGCCAGCAGTCTCCGGGACAGGGTCTACGAGCAGTACTTC. Translating gives CASSLRDRVYEQYF.

The J gene is TRBJ1-1, the V gene TRBV7-8; D may be TRBD1 (5 bases). With 6 bases removed from V and 8 bases from J, the gap between germline ends came to 25 bases. Germline CDR1 is SGHVS and CDR2 is FQNEAQ. This CDR3 has 16 amino acids. Written as DNA, the CDR3 is TGTGCCAGCAGTTTGAGCCCTCTCTGGGACGGAGGGGAAGCTTTCTTT. Protein: CASSLSPLWDGGEAFF.

This clonotype was detected only a few times. The CDR3 DNA reads TGTGCCAGCAGTTACCGGGCGGGGCGGGCCTTTGAGCAGTTCTTC. It yields the protein CASSYRAGRAFEQFF. The gene calls are TRBV6-5 and TRBJ2-1; perhaps TRBD2 as D (6 bases). Germline loops: CDR1 MNHEY, CDR2 SVGAGI. The CDR3 is made up of 15 amino acids. Trimming removed 2 bases at V and 9 bases at J, with 17 bases between.

This clonotype was recorded many times. The CDR3 here is CSAPARTQTNNEQFF. The CDR3 nucleotides read TGCAGTGCCCCGGCTCGAACACAGACAAACAATGAGCAGTTCTTC. The chain links TRBV20-1 to TRBJ2-1; D remains ambiguous. CDR3 length equals 15 residues. Germline CDR1 is DFQATT and CDR2 is SNEGSKA (reference sequence). Trimming took 6 bases from V and 5 from J, leaving 20 bases between them.

This sequence joins TRBV4-3 and TRBJ1-3; TRBD1 matches at 7 bases. This CDR3 comprises 16 residues. Germline CDR1 is LGHNA and CDR2 is YSLEER. Germline trimming cut 0 bases from V and 4 bases from J; bases unmatched to any gene: 6. DNA of the CDR3: TGCGCCAGCAGCCAAGATTGGAGGGGGCTCGGAAACACCATATATTTT. Encoded protein: CASSQDWRGLGNTIYF.

Only a few counts were recorded for this clonotype. Here the CDR3 reads CASSEETSGIYSYEQYF. The CDR3 DNA is TGTGCCAGCAGTGAAGAGACTAGCGGGATCTACTCCTACGAGCAGTACTTC. The chain has TRBV2 and TRBJ2-7; 11 nucleotides match TRBD2. The CDR3 sequence is 17 residues long. Per the germline V gene, CDR1 is SNHLY and CDR2 is FYNNEI. V lost 1 base to trimming and J lost 0 bases; unmatched junction nucleotides: 5. The full variable domain, its missing parts supplied by reference TRBV2 and TRBJ2-7, is EPEVTQTPSHQVTQMGQEVILRCVPISNHLYFYWYRQILGQKVEFLVSFYNNEISEKSEIFDDQFSVERPDGSNFTLKIRSTKLEDSAMYFCASSEETSGIYSYEQYFGPGTRLTVT.

The table lists this clonotype with a few counts. The rearrangement joins TRBV6-6 to TRBJ2-7, with D possibly matching TRBD2 (6 bases). V shed 0 bases and J shed 0 bases, with 15 bases lying between them. This CDR3 has 17 residues. Germline V gene lookup returns CDR1 MNHNY and CDR2 SVGAGI (reference sequence). The CDR3 here is CASSYSSWDFRSYEQYF. In nucleotides, the CDR3 is TGTGCCAGCAGTTACTCGAGCTGGGACTTCCGCTCCTACGAGCAGTACTTC.

Details on this clonotype: Its ends do not fully match the called genes, so a read error is possible. The chain recombines TRBV7-7 with TRBJ2-2; TRBD2 is a possible D gene (6 bases). Germline V gene lookup returns CDR1 SSHAT and CDR2 FNYEAQ (reference sequence). The CDR3 covers 15 residues. CDR3 DNA sequence: TGTGCTAGCAGCTTTGGAGGGGCGGACACCGGGGAGCTGTTTTTT. Its protein product is CASSFGGADTGELFF.

This clonotype was observed a handful of times. CDR3 sequence: CASSFGTVTHSPLHF. The CDR3, as DNA: TGTGCCAGCAGCTTCGGGACAGTTACTCATTCACCCCTCCACTTT. V is TRBV13 and J is TRBJ1-6; 7 bases are shared with TRBD1. The CDR3 has 15 amino acids. J gave up 8 bases and V 3 bases, and 7 bases lay outside the gene matches. The germline gives CDR1 PRHDT, CDR2 FYEKMQ (reference sequence). The full variable domain, in which reference TRBV13 and TRBJ1-6 provide the parts outside the CDR3, is AAGVIQSPRHLIKEKRETATLKCYPIPRHDTVYWYQQGPGQDPQFLISFYEKMQSDKGSIPDRFSAQQFSDYHSELNMSSLELGDSALYFCASSFGTVTHSPLHFGNGTRLTVT.

At least ten counts were recorded for this clonotype. This chain links TRBV12-3 or TRBV12-4 with TRBJ1-2, with D possibly matching TRBD1 (5 bases). V was cut by 6 bases and J by 5 bases, with 16 bases left in between. The CDR3 length is 14 residues. The CDR3 reads CASRETVSLYGYTF. CDR3 nucleotide sequence: TGTGCCAGCAGAGAGACAGTATCGCTTTATGGCTACACCTTC.

This clonotype was counted only a few times. This chain uses TRBV24-1 with TRBJ2-5, with TRBD1 matching 8 bases. The CDR3 totals 17 residues. With V trimmed by 8 bases and J by 2 bases, 15 bases remained unmatched. The V gene's germline CDR1 is KGHDR and CDR2 SFDVKD. CDR3 DNA sequence: TGTGCCACCACCAGTGACAGGGGCAACCTCGAACAAGAGACCCAGTACTTC. Residues: CATTSDRGNLEQETQYF.